Presented here are 24 T cell receptor beta chains from one specimen sequenced in a study of blood T cell repertoires in COVID-19. Sequenced by immunoSEQ multiplex PCR; TCRdb stores in-frame clones only, minus some. The sample lists 150,000 to 190,000 clones; 65% to 85% were seen once. The sequenced sample was peripheral blood. These receptors all stem from an elderly woman with acute or convalescent COVID-19.

The rearrangement uses TRBV10-2 and TRBJ2-5; TRBD2 matches at 8 bases. Germline-derived CDR1 and CDR2 are WSHSY and SAAADI. The V gene end was trimmed by 7 bases and the J gene end by 5 bases; junction bases not matched to a gene: 9. CDR3 size: 14 residues. CDR3 protein: CASMKRETTETQYF. The CDR3 nucleotides read TGCGCCAGCATGAAGCGGGAGACGACCGAGACCCAGTACTTC.

This chain links TRBV7-3 with TRBJ2-3; D is possibly TRBD1 (6 bases). V shed 5 bases and J shed 1 base, with 16 bases lying between them. The CDR3 extends over 16 amino acids. CDR1 and CDR2 from the germline V gene are SGHTA and FQGTGA. The chain's CDR3 is CASSRGDRPGTDTQYF. The CDR3 DNA sequence: TGTGCCAGCAGCCGCGGAGACAGGCCCGGCACAGATACGCAGTATTTT.

This clone has more than one count but fewer than ten. The chain carries TRBV25-1 and TRBJ1-3; D is perhaps TRBD1 (5 bases). The CDR3 spans 16 residues. Trimming pared 3 bases from V and 0 bases from J, leaving 12 bases between. The germline CDR1 and CDR2 sequences are MGHDK and SYGVNS. The CDR3 spells CASSDSTAYSGNTIYF. CDR3 coding DNA: TGTGCCAGCAGTGATTCGACAGCCTACTCTGGAAACACCATATATTTT.

This clone was detected only a few times. This chain links TRBV9 with TRBJ2-2; possible D gene TRBD2, 7 bases. Trimming took off 7 bases at V and 4 bases at J, with 20 bases between the two ends. Germline V CDR1 and CDR2: SGDLS, YYNGEE. The CDR3 sequence is 16 residues long. The CDR3 nucleotides read TGTGCCAGCGGTCTCCGTGAGGGAGGGGGCACCGGGGAGCTGTTTTTT. Protein product: CASGLREGGGTGELFF.

This chain uses TRBV5-4 with TRBJ2-6; 7 bases match TRBD1. CDR1 and CDR2 (germline): SGHNT, YYREEE (reference sequence). The CDR3 has 17 residues. The V gene end was trimmed by 0 bases and the J gene end by 4 bases; junction bases not matched to a gene: 7. The CDR3, as DNA: TGTGCCAGCAGCTTGGACCTCGACAGGGTGGGGGCCAACGTCCTGACTTTC. Translation: CASSLDLDRVGANVLTF.

This chain joins TRBV7-9 and TRBJ1-3; no definite D call. Per germline, CDR1 SEHNR and CDR2 FQNEAQ (reference sequence). This CDR3 is built from 17 residues. V lost 1 base, J lost 0 bases, and 13 bases lay in between. The CDR3 sequence: CASSLGGIFYSGNTIYF. DNA for the CDR3: TGTGCCAGCAGCTTAGGTGGCATCTTTTACTCTGGAAACACCATATATTTT.

This clone has a handful of counts. The rearrangement uses TRBV6-6 and TRBJ2-1; D is undetermined. Germline CDR1 is MNHNY and CDR2 is SVGAGI (reference sequence). The V gene lost 8 bases and the J gene lost 2 bases, with 13 bases spanning the gap. This CDR3 comprises 14 residues. CDR3 bases: TGTGCCAGCGCAGGCCATGAGACCTACAATGAGCAGTTCTTC. As protein: CASAGHETYNEQFF.

This clone was observed a handful of times. The CDR3 spells CASSATGNSPLHF. In DNA, the CDR3 is TGTGCCAGCAGCGCCACAGGGAATTCACCCCTCCACTTT. J is TRBJ1-6 and V is TRBV5-8, with a weak D call TRBD1 (6 bases). With 4 bases removed from V and 7 bases from J, the gap between germline ends came to 9 bases. The CDR3 sequence is 13 residues long. Germline CDR1 and CDR2: SGHTS and YDEGEE.

This chain uses TRBV6-6 with TRBJ1-5; D gene ambiguous. V lost 5 bases and J lost 5, with 13 bases in between. The CDR3 is 14 amino acids. Germline lookup yields CDR1 MNHNY and CDR2 SVGAGI (reference sequence). Here the CDR3 reads CASSQAAGDQPQHF. CDR3 nucleotides: TGTGCCAGCAGTCAAGCGGCAGGTGATCAGCCCCAGCATTTT.

This clone has at least ten counts. This chain links TRBV7-6 with TRBJ2-2, with D perhaps matching TRBD1 (5 bases). CDR1 is SGHVS, CDR2 FNYEAQ, per germline. The CDR3 is 15 residues long. V gave up 5 bases and J gave up 6 bases, with 16 bases separating them. Written as DNA, the CDR3 is TGTGCCAGCAGCCTCTACGGACAAGAGTCCGGGGAGCTGTTTTTT. This sequence encodes CASSLYGQESGELFF.

The chain recombines TRBV27 with TRBJ2-1, with 7 nucleotides matching TRBD2. Losses at the gene ends were 3 bases for V and 10 bases for J; bases not matched to a gene: 6. CDR1 is MNHEY and CDR2 is SMNVEV in the germline V gene (reference sequence). The CDR3 totals 13 residues. CDR3 protein: CASSLGEGREQFF. The DNA of the CDR3 is TGTGCCAGCAGTTTGGGGGAGGGCCGGGAGCAGTTCTTC.

This rearrangement joins TRBV6-6 to TRBJ2-5; TRBD2 agrees at 7 bases. The V segment lost 4 bases and the J segment 3 bases; nucleotides outside the gene matches: 2. Germline V lookup: CDR1 MNHNY, CDR2 SVGAGI (reference sequence). The CDR3 consists of 13 residues. The CDR3 nucleotides read TGTGCCAGCAGTTGGGCGGGGGAAGAGACCCAGTACTTC. Its translation is CASSWAGEETQYF.

This clone was counted once. The V call is TRBV3-1 (or the pseudogene TRBV3-2), the J call TRBJ2-1; D is possibly TRBD2 (6 bases). CDR1 is LGHDT and CDR2 is YNNKEL in the germline V gene (reference sequence). V lost 4 bases and J 7 bases, leaving 11 bases between the germline ends. The CDR3 runs to 13 residues. The DNA for the CDR3 is TGTGCCAGCAGCCGAACGGAGGGGAATGAGCAGTTCTTC. Encoded protein: CASSRTEGNEQFF.

The J gene is TRBJ1-1, the V gene TRBV5-1; a weak D match, TRBD1 (5 bases). The CDR3 has 18 amino acids. Looked up from germline, CDR1 is SGHRS and CDR2 is YFSETQ. Trimming left V 0 bases short and J 1 base short, with 19 bases between. The CDR3 DNA is TGCGCCAGCAGCTTGGCTCCCGACAGAACACTTTCGAACACTGAAGCTTTCTTT. Amino acid sequence: CASSLAPDRTLSNTEAFF.

V gene TRBV2 combines with J gene TRBJ2-7; 13 positions match TRBD2. With 7 bases clipped from V and 3 bases from J, the junction kept 6 bases outside the gene matches. Germline V gives CDR1 SNHLY, CDR2 FYNNEI. CDR3 length: 15 amino acids. This CDR3 is CASTRGLAGNYEQYF. DNA of the CDR3: TGTGCCAGCACTAGGGGACTAGCGGGGAACTACGAGCAGTACTTC. Full variable domain (missing parts from reference TRBV2 and TRBJ2-7): EPEVTQTPSHQVTQMGQEVILRCVPISNHLYFYWYRQILGQKVEFLVSFYNNEISEKSEIFDDQFSVERPDGSNFTLKIRSTKLEDSAMYFCASTRGLAGNYEQYFGPGTRLTVT.

The chain joins TRBV4-2 to TRBJ2-2; TRBD1 matches at 10 bases. Germline V gene lookup returns CDR1 LGHNA and CDR2 YNFKEQ. The CDR3 has 16 amino acids. V dropped 3 bases and J dropped 6; count of bases not matched to a gene: 7. The CDR3 here is CASSHKVGQGSGELFF. The CDR3 nucleotides are TGTGCCAGCAGCCACAAAGTGGGACAGGGGTCCGGGGAGCTGTTTTTT.

The chain employs TRBV19 and TRBJ2-5; weak D call: TRBD1 (7 bases). The V and J ends lost 7 bases and 2 bases respectively, with 20 bases between them. This CDR3 has 16 residues. Per the germline V gene, CDR1 is LNHDA and CDR2 is SQIVND (reference sequence). The CDR3 here is CASNDLGRGRQETQYF. CDR3 DNA: TGTGCCAGTAATGATCTAGGCAGGGGGAGGCAAGAGACCCAGTACTTC.

The chain joins TRBV29-1 to TRBJ2-4, with 9 nucleotides matching TRBD1. Germline CDR1 is SQVTM and CDR2 is ANQGSEA. Losses at the gene ends were 6 bases for V and 10 bases for J; bases not matched to a gene: 7. The CDR3 totals 12 residues. This CDR3 is CSVPGQGNIQYF. In nucleotides, the CDR3 is TGCAGCGTACCGGGACAGGGTAATATTCAGTACTTC.

The chain combines TRBV7-2 with TRBJ2-7; 9 bases line up with TRBD1. The CDR3 has 13 residues. V lost 5 bases to trimming and J lost 7 bases; unmatched junction nucleotides: 6. Per the germline V gene, CDR1 is SGHTA and CDR2 is FQGNSA. The CDR3, as DNA: TGTGCCAGCAGCCCCCGACAGGGGGGTGAGCAGTACTTC. It encodes CASSPRQGGEQYF.

The chain has TRBV2 and TRBJ1-5; a possible D gene is TRBD1 (5 bases). CDR1 and CDR2 from the germline V gene are SNHLY and FYNNEI. This CDR3 contains 15 residues. Trimming left V 2 bases short and J 4 bases short, with 12 bases between. CDR3 coding DNA: TGTGCCAGCAGTGAAAGAGGGGAGGGGAATCAGCCCCAGCATTTT. It encodes CASSERGEGNQPQHF.

CDR3 DNA: TGTGCCTGGCAGTTGGGGGCGGTTTCTCAGCCCCAGCATTTT. Protein sequence: CAWQLGAVSQPQHF. The genes are TRBV30 and TRBJ1-5, with a possible D match to TRBD1 (6 bases). V was pared by 5 bases and J by 6 bases, with 17 bases between. The germline gives CDR1 GTSNPN, CDR2 SVGIG (reference sequence). The CDR3 extends over 14 amino acids.

The chain carries TRBV19 and TRBJ2-5; 9 bases are a match to TRBD2. Germline trimming cut 6 bases from V and 5 bases from J; bases unmatched to any gene: 7. This CDR3 has 14 residues. The germline gives CDR1 LNHDA, CDR2 SQIVND (reference sequence). This CDR3 is CASSELAGRETQYF. The CDR3 coding sequence is TGTGCCAGTAGCGAGCTAGCGGGAAGGGAGACCCAGTACTTC.

This clone appeared a few times. The V call is TRBV21-1, the J call TRBJ1-4; the D segment call TRBD1 is taken from the table without a DNA check. TRBV21-1 is flagged as a pseudogene. The CDR3 runs to 17 residues. CDR3 residues: CASSKVLGGTANEKLFF. CDR3 nucleotide sequence: TGTGCCAGCAGCAAGGTATTAGGGGGTACGGCTAATGAAAAACTGTTTTTT.

This clone was detected a few times. The V and J genes are TRBV2 and TRBJ1-2; D call uncertain. The germline V and J ends were trimmed by 7 bases and 4 bases, with 7 bases remaining between them. Germline CDR1 reads SNHLY; CDR2 reads FYNNEI. The CDR3 contains 11 residues. This chain's CDR3 is CASTYSYGYTF. The CDR3 DNA reads TGTGCCAGCACTTACAGCTATGGCTACACCTTC.